The entry below gives a single T cell receptor beta chain sequence along with its context. The V gene lost 0 bases and the J gene lost 9 bases, with 12 bases spanning the gap. The CDR3 is 13 amino acids. Germline CDR1 reads DFQATT; CDR2 reads SNEGSKA (reference sequence). The source of the PBMCs was over 8.5 ml of fresh peripheral blood. RNA transcripts served as the template for amplifying TCR beta CDR3 regions. First-round RT-PCR of the TCR CDR3 relied on the HTBI primer set. One entry per CDR3 protein, called by TCRdb with MiXCR from the multiplex PCR reads. Among 130,000 to 150,000 distinct CDR3 sequences listed, 22% were seen once. The sample originates from a study of T cells in Graves' hyperthyroidism and ophthalmopathy.

The sample consisted of blood. This clonotype was obtained from a woman aged 45-59 years with Graves' hyperthyroidism that later progressed to Graves' ophthalmopathy. J is TRBJ2-1 and V is TRBV20-1; a possible D gene is TRBD1 (5 bases). Here the CDR3 DNA reads TGCAGTGCTAGAGATCCAGGGTGGACTGAGCAGTTCTTC. It specifies CSARDPGWTEQFF.